Below, one T cell receptor beta chain is given with its context. Its antigen is unknown. Measured with immunoSEQ multiplex PCR; TCRdb has only the in-frame clones, and not every one. The table lists about 89,000 clones, 91% of them singletons. The data were taken from a study of graft-versus-host responses after intestinal transplantation. Trimming cost V 2 bases and J 4 bases, with 12 bases left between them. CDR3 size: 15 residues. Germline V CDR1 and CDR2: SGHRS, YFSETQ. This chain joins TRBV5-1 and TRBJ2-2; a weak D match, TRBD2 (6 bases). Material: unstimulated CD4+ T cells sorted from spleen or lymph node cells, obtained before intestinal transplant. This sequence originates from a human donor who received an intestinal transplant. CDR3 amino acids: CASSFAGLSTGELFF. The CDR3 nucleotides are TGCGCCAGCAGCTTCGCGGGGCTTTCCACCGGGGAGCTGTTTTTT. The variable domain in full, completed from reference TRBV5-1 and TRBJ2-2, reads KAGVTQTPRYLIKTRGQQVTLSCSPISGHRSVSWYQQTPGQGLQFLFEYFSETQRNKGNFPGRFSGRQFSNSRSEMNVSTLELGDSALYLCASSFAGLSTGELFFGEGSRLTVL.